This passage covers 4 T cell receptor beta chains from one sample sequenced in a study of blood T cell repertoires in COVID-19. Here immunoSEQ multiplex PCR was the method, and the copy in TCRdb shows in-frame clones only, minus some. The sample lists approximately 100,000 clones, about 90% occurring once. The sequenced sample was peripheral blood. The receptors come from a woman aged 30 to 39 with acute or convalescent COVID-19.

This clone has just a few counts. V gene TRBV27 combines with J gene TRBJ2-7, with 11 positions matching TRBD2. Per germline, CDR1 MNHEY and CDR2 SMNVEV (reference sequence). CDR3 length: 14 amino acids. V shed 5 bases, J shed 4 bases, and the junction held 4 bases outside the gene matches. The CDR3 is CASSMGLADYEQYF. Here the CDR3 DNA reads TGTGCCAGCAGTATGGGACTAGCGGATTACGAGCAGTACTTC.

The chain couples TRBV19 to TRBJ1-1, with 7 nucleotides matching TRBD1. Germline lookup yields CDR1 LNHDA and CDR2 SQIVND (reference sequence). The CDR3 sequence is 11 residues long. With 8 bases clipped from V and 4 bases from J, the junction kept 1 base outside the gene matches. This CDR3 reads CASPGGTEAFF. CDR3 bases: TGTGCCAGTCCAGGGGGCACTGAAGCTTTCTTT.

The chain recombines TRBV11-2 with TRBJ2-7; D might be TRBD1 (5 bases). V was shortened by 3 bases and J by 7 bases, with 16 bases between the two germline ends. The CDR3 length is 14 residues. Germline CDR1 is SGHAT and CDR2 is FQNNGV. The DNA for the CDR3 is TGTGCCAGCAGCTTGAGACAGATCACGCGGGAGCAGTACTTC. This sequence encodes CASSLRQITREQYF.

This sequence joins TRBV30 and TRBJ1-1; D unresolved. V was pared by 3 bases and J by 1 base, with 12 bases between. The length of the CDR3 is 14 residues. Per germline, CDR1 GTSNPN and CDR2 SVGIG (reference sequence). The CDR3 loop is CAWSGSRRNTEAFF. Here the CDR3 DNA reads TGTGCCTGGAGCGGCTCTCGGAGGAACACTGAAGCTTTCTTT.